This T cell receptor (beta chain) appears in the sequencing data of a study of OX40 agonist ivuxolimab in advanced cancers. Study-wide context: Participants averaged 60 years of age (range roughly 23 to 79) and were under 90% male.

Trimming pared 4 bases from V and 1 base from J, leaving 14 bases between. The germline V gene has CDR1 SGHRS and CDR2 YFSETQ. CDR3 length: 15 residues. Assay: immunoSEQ multiplex PCR; the TCRdb copy retains only in-frame clones and omits some. The sample shows fewer than 140,000 clones, just over 90% of them seen only once. Autoimmune disease history or systemic immunosuppression disqualified patients. Study-level points and caveats: Clonal expansion in partial responders at 0.1-3.0 mg/kg ranked among the lowest. Researchers did not establish what antigens the expanded peripheral T cells target.

This clone was seen just once. The antigen is undetermined. This chain joins TRBV5-1 and TRBJ1-2; possibly TRBD1 for D (5 bases). The TCR sequence derives from an adult with an advanced solid tumor such as melanoma, head and neck, liver or kidney cancer. Sequencing used CD4+ or CD8+ T cells sorted from blood, obtained in a trial of the OX40 agonist ivuxolimab. The CDR3 DNA follows: TGCGCCAGCAGCCCGGGACCCTCTGGTAACTATGGCTACACCTTC. Translation gives CASSPGPSGNYGYTF.